This T cell receptor (beta chain) was captured in a study of T cells after yellow fever vaccination. It was through 5'RACE template switching that TCR cDNA was made, with a universal primer site and UMIs added. TCRdb passed the 5' RACE reads through MiXCR, listing each CDR3 protein once. This sample carries around 320,000 distinct CDR3 sequences, about 10% of them seen once, and the ten largest clones take 3.3%. The germline V and J ends were trimmed by 2 bases and 8 bases, with 18 bases remaining between them. Looked up from germline, CDR1 is LGHNA and CDR2 is YNFKEQ. The CDR3 contains 15 residues. This clonotype has a handful of counts.

This chain joins TRBV4-2 and TRBJ1-1, with D unresolved. The material sequenced was CD4+ T cells sorted from PBMCs, taken 45 days after the yellow fever booster vaccination. The TCR was taken from a man between 18 and 35 years old who received the YFV17D yellow fever vaccine. The CDR3 DNA sequence: TGTGCCAGCAGCCAATTGTGGACTTCCTCCCGCGAAGCTTTCTTT. Translating gives CASSQLWTSSREAFF.